This entry concerns a single TCR beta chain. Germline V gene data show CDR1 as KGHSH and CDR2 as LQKENI. The CDR3 contains 15 residues. Trimming shortened V by 3 bases and J by 0 bases, and 11 bases separated the two germline ends. The multiple sclerosis controls were treatment-naive patients with relapsing-remitting disease that was stable or active. Through negative isolation, CD4+ and CD8+ T cells were obtained, while TEMRA cells were enriched using FACS. This record comes from a study of CD8 T cells in Susac syndrome. Random-hexamer reverse transcription was applied to about 0.5 to 1 ug RNA. Amplification of TCR beta CDR3 across 54 Vbeta and 13 Jbeta was performed with immunoSEQ multiplex PCR. TCRdb called the immunoSEQ multiplex PCR reads again in MiXCR, with one record for every CDR3 protein. The data contain about 210,000 distinct CDR3 sequences, 95% of them seen just once; the ten biggest clones take up less than 0.095%.

The sample was CD4+ T cells from PBMCs. The chain has TRBV18 and TRBJ1-1; TRBD1 might be the D (6 bases). The TCR originated in a human donor with multiple sclerosis. The CDR3 bases are TGTGCCAGCTCACCCTCGGACAGACTGAACACTGAAGCTTTCTTT. Its translation: CASSPSDRLNTEAFF.